This TCR beta chain was sequenced in a study of blood T cells in healthy people across ages. CDR3 length equals 14 residues. Looked up from germline, CDR1 is SGHTA and CDR2 is FQGNSA. The ends lost 11 bases at V and 7 bases at J; junction bases unmatched: 13. With a J-beta primer mix and a sample-barcoded 5' primer, a second PCR ran about 7 to 11 cycles. A minimum of 3 million CDR3-containing paired-end reads was obtained for each sample. TCRdb fed the 5' RACE reads into MiXCR, producing one record per CDR3 protein. The data contain about 1.6 million distinct CDR3 sequences, about 31% of them seen just once; the ten biggest clones take up 11%. Peripheral blood was drawn, ten milliliters per donor.

Input material: blood. This TCR was sampled from a young woman in good health. The rearrangement joins TRBV7-2 to TRBJ1-4, with 7 bases identical to TRBD1. The CDR3 protein is CAWRWGRGTEKLFF. CDR3 nucleotides: TGTGCCTGGAGGTGGGGCAGGGGGACTGAAAAACTGTTTTTT.